The T cell receptor (beta chain) described here comes from a study of shared clonotypes between healthy human individuals. Profiled with immunoSEQ multiplex PCR; TCRdb holds only in-frame clones, not every one. The sample lists about 980,000 clones, approximately 80% seen once, with approximately 1.5% in the top ten. Concerning this clone: The same CDR3 arises from other DNA sequences in this sample as well.

CDR3 length: 14 amino acids. The trim removed 3 bases at V and 2 bases at J, leaving 5 bases unmatched. Per the germline V gene, CDR1 is GTSNPN and CDR2 is SVGIG (reference sequence). The sequenced sample was memory CD4+ T cells sorted from blood. Subset in this sample: CD45RA-negative fraction. The sequence derives from a man in his late teens or twenties in good health. The chain joins TRBV30 to TRBJ2-3; 7 nucleotides match TRBD1. The CDR3 spells CAWRRQGNTDTQYF. CDR3 in DNA: TGTGCCTGGAGAAGACAGGGAAACACAGATACGCAGTATTTT.